This T cell receptor beta chain was recorded in a study of T-cell memory formation after mild COVID-19. Study details: The TCR clusters were mostly specific to one donor.

This clonotype was seen a handful of times. Its antigen is unknown. cDNA libraries for TCR alpha and TCR beta, carrying sample barcodes and UMIs, came from 5'RACE with constant-segment primers. A single record per CDR3 protein comes from TCRdb applying MiXCR to the 5' RACE reads. The sample has about 560,000 distinct CDR3 sequences; about 20% are singletons. Study conclusions and caveats: Day 15 to 85 contracting clones showed balanced CD4/CD8; later expanders leaned CD4+. Nothing showed for sure that second-wave clones peaking on day 37 were SARS-CoV-2 specific.

CDR3 length: 16 amino acids. From germline, CDR1 is DFQATT and CDR2 SNEGSKA (reference sequence). Trimming removed 1 base from V and 0 bases from J, with 13 bases in between. The receptor was derived from an adult woman who had mild COVID-19 (a few samples of this study predate the infection). Cell type and time point are not known. Sequencing input: PBMCs or a T cell subset sorted from them (not recorded which). The J gene is TRBJ2-1, the V gene TRBV20-1; D is possibly TRBD2 (5 bases). The CDR3 DNA is TGCAGTGCTAGAGTACCGGGGTTGAGCTCCTACAATGAGCAGTTCTTC. Protein sequence: CSARVPGLSSYNEQFF.